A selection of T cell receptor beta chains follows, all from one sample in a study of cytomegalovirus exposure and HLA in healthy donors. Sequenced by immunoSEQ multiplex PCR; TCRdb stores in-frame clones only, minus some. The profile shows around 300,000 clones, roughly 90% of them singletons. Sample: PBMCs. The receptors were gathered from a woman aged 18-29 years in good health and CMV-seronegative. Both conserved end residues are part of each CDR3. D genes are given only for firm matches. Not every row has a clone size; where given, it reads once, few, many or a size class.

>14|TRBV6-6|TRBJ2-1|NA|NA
CASSYRGTYNEQFF
TGTGCCAGCAGTTACAGGGGAACCTACAATGAGCAGTTCTTC
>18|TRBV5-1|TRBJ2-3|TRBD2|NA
CASSLLPGLAGGTDTQYF
TGCGCCAGCAGCTTACTACCGGGACTAGCGGGAGGGACAGATACGCAGTATTTT
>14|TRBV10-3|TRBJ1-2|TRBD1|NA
CAIRSGQFNYGYTF
TGTGCCATCAGATCGGGACAGTTTAACTATGGCTACACCTTC
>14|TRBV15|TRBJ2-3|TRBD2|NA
CATSGGLGRDTQYF
TGTGCCACCAGCGGCGGACTAGGCAGGGATACGCAGTATTTT
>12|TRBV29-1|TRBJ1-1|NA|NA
CSVYRENTEAFF
TGCAGCGTTTACAGGGAGAACACTGAAGCTTTCTTT
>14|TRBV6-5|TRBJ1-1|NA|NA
CASSSLSRNTEAFF
TGTGCCAGCAGTTCCCTAAGCCGCAACACTGAAGCTTTCTTT
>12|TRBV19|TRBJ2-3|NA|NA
CASRGVTDTQYF
TGTGCCAGTAGGGGAGTGACAGATACGCAGTATTTT
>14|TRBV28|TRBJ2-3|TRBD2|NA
CASSLGGSTDTQYF
TGTGCCAGCAGTTTGGGCGGGAGTACAGATACGCAGTATTTT
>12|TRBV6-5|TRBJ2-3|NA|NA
CAARGSEDTQYF
TGTGCCGCCCGAGGTTCAGAAGATACGCAGTATTTT
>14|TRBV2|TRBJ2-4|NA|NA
CASSVGLKTDIQYF
TGTGCCAGCAGTGTCGGACTAAAAACGGACATTCAGTACTTC
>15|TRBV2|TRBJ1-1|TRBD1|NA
CASGTGDDMNTEAFF
TGTGCCAGCGGGACAGGGGACGATATGAACACTGAAGCTTTCTTT
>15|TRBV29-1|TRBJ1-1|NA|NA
CSVNAWGQVNTEAFF
TGCAGCGTCAATGCTTGGGGGCAGGTGAACACTGAAGCTTTCTTT
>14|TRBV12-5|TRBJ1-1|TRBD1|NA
CASGPGQVYTEAFF
TGTGCTAGTGGACCCGGACAGGTTTACACTGAAGCTTTCTTT
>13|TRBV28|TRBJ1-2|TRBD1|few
CASSDRANYGYTF
TGTGCCAGCAGTGACAGGGCTAACTATGGCTACACCTTC
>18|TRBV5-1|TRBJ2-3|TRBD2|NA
CASSFSGTSGASTDTQYF
TGCGCCAGCAGCTTCTCCGGGACTAGCGGGGCTAGCACAGATACGCAGTATTTT
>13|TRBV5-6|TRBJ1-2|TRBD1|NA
CASRPTGVSGYTF
TGTGCCAGCAGACCGACAGGGGTGAGTGGCTACACCTTC
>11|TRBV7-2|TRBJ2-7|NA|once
CASSYTDEQYF
TGTGCCAGCAGTTACACAGACGAGCAGTACTTC
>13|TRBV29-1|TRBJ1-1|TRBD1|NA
CSVPTGENTEAFF
TGCAGCGTTCCGACAGGGGAGAACACTGAAGCTTTCTTT
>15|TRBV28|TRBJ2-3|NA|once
CASSPQEEGTDTQYF
TGTGCCAGCAGTCCCCAGGAGGAAGGCACAGATACGCAGTATTTT
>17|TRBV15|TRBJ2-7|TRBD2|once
CATSRGGLGGGSYEQYF
TGTGCCACCAGCAGAGGGGGCCTAGGCGGGGGCTCCTACGAGCAGTACTTC
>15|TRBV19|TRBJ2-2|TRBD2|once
CASSIISGSTGELFF
TGTGCCAGTAGTATTATTAGCGGGAGCACCGGGGAGCTGTTTTTT
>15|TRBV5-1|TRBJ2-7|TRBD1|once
CASSPGDRDGVEQYF
TGCGCCAGCAGCCCGGGGGACAGGGACGGGGTTGAGCAGTACTTC
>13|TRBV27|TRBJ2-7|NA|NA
CASSASRPYEQYF
TGTGCCAGCAGTGCTAGCAGACCTTACGAGCAGTACTTC
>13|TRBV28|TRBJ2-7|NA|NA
CASRAEVRYEQYF
TGTGCCAGCAGGGCGGAGGTCAGGTACGAGCAGTACTTC
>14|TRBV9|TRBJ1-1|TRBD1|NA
CASSPGTVNTEAFF
TGTGCCAGCAGTCCCGGGACAGTGAACACTGAAGCTTTCTTT
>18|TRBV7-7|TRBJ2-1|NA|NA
CASSLYPGVSSSYNEQFF
TGTGCTAGCAGCCTGTACCCAGGGGTTTCTAGCTCCTACAATGAGCAGTTCTTC
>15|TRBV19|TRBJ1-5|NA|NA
CASSPTDSSNQPQHF
TGTGCCAGTAGTCCGACAGACAGTAGCAATCAGCCCCAGCATTTT
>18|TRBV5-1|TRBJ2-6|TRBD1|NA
CASSPGTGQPSGANVLTF
TGCGCCAGCAGCCCAGGGACAGGTCAGCCCTCTGGGGCCAACGTCCTGACTTTC
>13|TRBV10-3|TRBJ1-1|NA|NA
CAILGQSDTEAFF
TGTGCCATCCTAGGACAGTCTGACACTGAAGCTTTCTTT
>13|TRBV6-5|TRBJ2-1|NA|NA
CAVARGSYNEQFF
TGTGCCGTCGCCCGGGGGTCCTACAATGAGCAGTTCTTC
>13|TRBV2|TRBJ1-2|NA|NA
CASTIGGNYGYTF
TGTGCCAGCACCATCGGGGGGAACTATGGCTACACCTTC
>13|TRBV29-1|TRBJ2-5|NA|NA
CSVAGTSQETQYF
TGCAGCGTTGCTGGGACAAGCCAAGAGACCCAGTACTTC
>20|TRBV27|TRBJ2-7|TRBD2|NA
CASRNSPGLAGPDLFYEQYF
TGTGCCAGCAGGAATTCCCCGGGACTAGCGGGACCCGACCTTTTCTACGAGCAGTACTTC
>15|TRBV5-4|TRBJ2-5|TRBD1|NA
CASSLARDREETQYF
TGTGCCAGCAGCTTGGCCCGGGACAGGGAGGAGACCCAGTACTTC
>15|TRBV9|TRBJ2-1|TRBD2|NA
CASSGEGLVLNEQFF
TGTGCCAGCAGCGGAGAGGGACTAGTTCTAAATGAGCAGTTCTTC
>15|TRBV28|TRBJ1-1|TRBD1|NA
CASSLSKQGWTEAFF
TGTGCCAGCAGTTTATCCAAACAGGGGTGGACTGAAGCTTTCTTT
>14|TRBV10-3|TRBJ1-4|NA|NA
CAISEGRTNEKLFF
TGTGCCATCAGCGAGGGGAGAACTAATGAAAAACTGTTTTTT
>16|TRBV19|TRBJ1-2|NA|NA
CASSETPGSGGNGYTF
TGTGCCAGTAGTGAAACTCCGGGTTCCGGGGGGAATGGCTACACCTTC
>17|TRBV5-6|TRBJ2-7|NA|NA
CASSFSQGTKLLGEQYF
TGTGCCAGCAGCTTCTCTCAGGGAACCAAACTACTCGGCGAGCAGTACTTC
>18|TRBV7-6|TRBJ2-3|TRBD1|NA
CASSYFMAGQGSTDTQYF
TGTGCCAGCAGCTACTTCATGGCGGGACAGGGATCAACAGATACGCAGTATTTT
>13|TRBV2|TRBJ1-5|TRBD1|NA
CASSRTGNQPQHF
TGTGCCAGCAGTAGGACAGGGAATCAGCCCCAGCATTTT
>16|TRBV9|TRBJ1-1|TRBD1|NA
CASSVDYRGSLTEAFF
TGTGCCAGCAGCGTAGACTACAGGGGGTCGCTCACTGAAGCTTTCTTT